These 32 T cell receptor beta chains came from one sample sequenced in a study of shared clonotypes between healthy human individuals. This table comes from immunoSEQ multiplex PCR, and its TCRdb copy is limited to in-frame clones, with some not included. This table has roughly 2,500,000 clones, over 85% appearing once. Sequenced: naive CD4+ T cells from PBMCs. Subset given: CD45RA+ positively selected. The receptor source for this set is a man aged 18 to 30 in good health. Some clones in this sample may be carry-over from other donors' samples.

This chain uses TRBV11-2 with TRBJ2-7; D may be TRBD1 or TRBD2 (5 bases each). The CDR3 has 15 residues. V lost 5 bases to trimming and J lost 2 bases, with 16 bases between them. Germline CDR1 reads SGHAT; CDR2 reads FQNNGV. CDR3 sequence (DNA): TGTGCCAGCAGCCCGGGACGGGGTCGGACCTACGAGCAGTACTTC. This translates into CASSPGRGRTYEQYF.

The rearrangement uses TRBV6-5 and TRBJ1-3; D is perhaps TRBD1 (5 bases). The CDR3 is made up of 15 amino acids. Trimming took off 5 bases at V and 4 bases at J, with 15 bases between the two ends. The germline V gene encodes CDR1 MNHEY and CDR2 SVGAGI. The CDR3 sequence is CASSPNRRGGNTIYF. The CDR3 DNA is TGTGCCAGCAGTCCCAACAGGCGAGGGGGAAACACCATATATTTT.

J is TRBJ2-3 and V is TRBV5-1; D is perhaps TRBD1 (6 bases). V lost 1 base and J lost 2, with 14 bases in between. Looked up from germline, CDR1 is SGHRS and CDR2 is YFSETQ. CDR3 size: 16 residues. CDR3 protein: CASSLRGDRTTDTQYF. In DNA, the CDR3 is TGCGCCAGCAGCTTGCGGGGTGACAGGACCACAGATACGCAGTATTTT.

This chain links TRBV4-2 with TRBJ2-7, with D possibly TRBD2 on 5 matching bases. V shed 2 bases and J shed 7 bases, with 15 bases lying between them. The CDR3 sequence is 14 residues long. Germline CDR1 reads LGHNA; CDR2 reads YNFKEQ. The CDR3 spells CASSQPGGSGEQYF. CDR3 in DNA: TGTGCCAGCAGCCAACCGGGCGGGTCTGGGGAGCAGTACTTC.

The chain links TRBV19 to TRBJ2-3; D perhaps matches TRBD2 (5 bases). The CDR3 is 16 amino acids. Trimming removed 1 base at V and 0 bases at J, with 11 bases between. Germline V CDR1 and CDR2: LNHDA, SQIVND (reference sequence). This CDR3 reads CASSIATLESTDTQYF. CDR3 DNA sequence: TGTGCCAGTAGTATAGCAACACTAGAAAGCACAGATACGCAGTATTTT. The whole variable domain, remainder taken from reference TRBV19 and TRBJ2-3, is DGGITQSPKYLFRKEGQNVTLSCEQNLNHDAMYWYRQDPGQGLRLIYYSQIVNDFQKGDIAEGYSVSREKKESFPLTVTSAQKNPTAFYLCASSIATLESTDTQYFGPGTRLTVL.

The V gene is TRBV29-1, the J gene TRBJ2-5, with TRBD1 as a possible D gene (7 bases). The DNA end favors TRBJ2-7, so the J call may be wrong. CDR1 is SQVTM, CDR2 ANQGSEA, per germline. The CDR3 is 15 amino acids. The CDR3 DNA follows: TGCAGCGCCCGAAGGGGGCGGGATCCCTCCTACGAGCAGTACTTC. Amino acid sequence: CSARRGRDPSYEQYF.

This chain's CDR3 is CASSPGTRRRNEQFF. CDR3 sequence (DNA): TGTGCCAGTAGTCCTGGGACCCGCAGACGCAATGAGCAGTTCTTC. This chain uses TRBV19 with TRBJ2-1; D may match TRBD1 or TRBD2 (5 bases each). The CDR3 consists of 15 residues. V dropped 5 bases and J dropped 6 bases, with 17 bases sitting between them. Germline CDR1 LNHDA, CDR2 SQIVND (reference sequence).

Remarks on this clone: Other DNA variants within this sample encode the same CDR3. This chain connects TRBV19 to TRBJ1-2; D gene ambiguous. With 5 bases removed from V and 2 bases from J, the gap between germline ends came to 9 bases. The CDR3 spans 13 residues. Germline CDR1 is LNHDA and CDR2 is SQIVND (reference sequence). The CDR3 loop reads CASSSSRNYGYTF. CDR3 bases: TGTGCCAGTAGTTCTTCGCGGAACTATGGCTACACCTTC.

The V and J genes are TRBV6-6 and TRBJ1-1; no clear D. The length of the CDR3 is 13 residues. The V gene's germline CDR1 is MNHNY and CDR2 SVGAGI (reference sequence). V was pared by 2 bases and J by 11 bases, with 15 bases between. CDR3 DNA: TGTGCCAGCAGTTACACCAAGTCGAGCGCGGCTTTCTTT. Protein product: CASSYTKSSAAFF.

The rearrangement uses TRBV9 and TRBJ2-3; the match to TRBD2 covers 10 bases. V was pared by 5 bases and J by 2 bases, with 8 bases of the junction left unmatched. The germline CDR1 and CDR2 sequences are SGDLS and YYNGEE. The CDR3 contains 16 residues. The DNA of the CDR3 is TGTGCCAGCAGTACTATAGCGGGAGGCTCCACAGATACGCAGTATTTT. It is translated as CASSTIAGGSTDTQYF.

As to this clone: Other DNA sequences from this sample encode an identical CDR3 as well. The DNA for the CDR3 is TGTGCCAGCAGTCGAGACACCGGGGAGCTGTTTTTT. This sequence encodes CASSRDTGELFF. V and J are TRBV28 and TRBJ2-2; D is unclear. From germline, CDR1 is MDHEN and CDR2 SYDVKM. The CDR3 is 12 residues long. Trimming removed 5 bases from V and 3 bases from J, with 4 bases in between.

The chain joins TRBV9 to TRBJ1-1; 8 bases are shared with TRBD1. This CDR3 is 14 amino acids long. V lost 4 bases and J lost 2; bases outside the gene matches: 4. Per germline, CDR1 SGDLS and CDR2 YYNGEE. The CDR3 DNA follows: TGTGCCAGCAGCCCTCAGGGGGCCAACACTGAAGCTTTCTTT. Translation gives CASSPQGANTEAFF.

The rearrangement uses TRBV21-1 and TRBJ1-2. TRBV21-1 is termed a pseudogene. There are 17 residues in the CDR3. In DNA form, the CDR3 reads TGTGCCAGCAGCAGCAAAAGAAGGTCAAGCGGGCACTATGGCTACACCTTC. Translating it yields CASSSKRRSSGHYGYTF.

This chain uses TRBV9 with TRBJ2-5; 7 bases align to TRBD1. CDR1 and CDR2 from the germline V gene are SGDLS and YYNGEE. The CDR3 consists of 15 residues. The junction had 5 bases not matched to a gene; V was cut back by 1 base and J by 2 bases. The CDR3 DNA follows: TGTGCCAGCAGCGTACGGACAGGCCAGCAAGAGACCCAGTACTTC. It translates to CASSVRTGQQETQYF. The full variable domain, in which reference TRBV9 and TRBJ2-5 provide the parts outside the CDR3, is DSGVTQTPKHLITATGQRVTLRCSPRSGDLSVYWYQQSLDQGLQFLIQYYNGEERAKGNILERFSAQQFPDLHSELNLSSLELGDSALYFCASSVRTGQQETQYFGPGTRLLVL.

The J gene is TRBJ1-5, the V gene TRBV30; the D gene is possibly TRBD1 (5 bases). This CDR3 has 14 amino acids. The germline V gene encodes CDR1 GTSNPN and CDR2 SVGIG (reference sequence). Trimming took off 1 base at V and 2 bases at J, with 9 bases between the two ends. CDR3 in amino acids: CAWSGRDGNQPQHF. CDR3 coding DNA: TGTGCCTGGAGTGGCAGGGATGGCAATCAGCCCCAGCATTTT.

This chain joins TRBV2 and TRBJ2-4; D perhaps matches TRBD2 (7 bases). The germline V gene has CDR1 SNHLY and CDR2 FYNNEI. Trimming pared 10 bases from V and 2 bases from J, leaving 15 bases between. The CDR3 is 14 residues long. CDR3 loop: CAKGGRATKNIQYF. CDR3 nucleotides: TGTGCCAAGGGGGGGAGGGCTACCAAAAACATTCAGTACTTC. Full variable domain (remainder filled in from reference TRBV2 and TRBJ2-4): EPEVTQTPSHQVTQMGQEVILRCVPISNHLYFYWYRQILGQKVEFLVSFYNNEISEKSEIFDDQFSVERPDGSNFTLKIRSTKLEDSAMYFCAKGGRATKNIQYFGAGTRLSVL.

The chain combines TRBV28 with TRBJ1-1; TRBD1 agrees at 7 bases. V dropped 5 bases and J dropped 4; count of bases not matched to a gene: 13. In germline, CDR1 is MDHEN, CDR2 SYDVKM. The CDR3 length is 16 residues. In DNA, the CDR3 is TGTGCCAGCAGTCACCGGTTAGGGGGCGCGGGCACTGAAGCTTTCTTT. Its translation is CASSHRLGGAGTEAFF.

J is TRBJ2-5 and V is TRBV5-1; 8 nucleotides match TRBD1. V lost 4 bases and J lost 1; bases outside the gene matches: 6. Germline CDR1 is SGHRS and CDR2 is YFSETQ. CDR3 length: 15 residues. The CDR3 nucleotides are TGCGCCAGCAGCAAGACAGGGGAGCCCCAAGAGACCCAGTACTTC. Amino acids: CASSKTGEPQETQYF.

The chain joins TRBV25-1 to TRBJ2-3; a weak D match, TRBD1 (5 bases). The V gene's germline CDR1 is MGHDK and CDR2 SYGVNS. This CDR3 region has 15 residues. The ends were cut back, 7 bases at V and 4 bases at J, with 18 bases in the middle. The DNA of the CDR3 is TGTGCCAGCACTCCCCTGGGGCAGGGCGCAGATACGCAGTATTTT. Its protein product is CASTPLGQGADTQYF.

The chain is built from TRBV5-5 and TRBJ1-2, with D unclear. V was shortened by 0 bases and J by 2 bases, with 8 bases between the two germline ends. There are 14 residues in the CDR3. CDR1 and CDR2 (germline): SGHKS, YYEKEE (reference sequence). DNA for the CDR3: TGTGCCAGCAGCTTGGCGGAGGGAAACTATGGCTACACCTTC. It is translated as CASSLAEGNYGYTF. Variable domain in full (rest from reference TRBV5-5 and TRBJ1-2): DAGVTQSPTHLIKTRGQQVTLRCSPISGHKSVSWYQQVLGQGPQFIFQYYEKEERGRGNFPDRFSARQFPNYSSELNVNALLLGDSALYLCASSLAEGNYGYTFGSGTRLTVV.

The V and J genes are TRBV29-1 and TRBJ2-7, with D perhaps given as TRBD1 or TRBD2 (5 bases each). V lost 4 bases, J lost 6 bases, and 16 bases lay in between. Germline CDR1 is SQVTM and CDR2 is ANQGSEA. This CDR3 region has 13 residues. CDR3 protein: CSVAGTVRGEQYF. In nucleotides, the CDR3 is TGCAGCGTTGCTGGGACGGTAAGGGGCGAGCAGTACTTC.

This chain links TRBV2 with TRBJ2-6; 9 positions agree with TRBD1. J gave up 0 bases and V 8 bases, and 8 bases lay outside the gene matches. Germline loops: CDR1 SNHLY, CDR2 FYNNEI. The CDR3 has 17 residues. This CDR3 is CASLRDRVPSGANVLTF. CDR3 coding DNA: TGTGCCAGCCTCCGGGACAGGGTGCCCTCTGGGGCCAACGTCCTGACTTTC.

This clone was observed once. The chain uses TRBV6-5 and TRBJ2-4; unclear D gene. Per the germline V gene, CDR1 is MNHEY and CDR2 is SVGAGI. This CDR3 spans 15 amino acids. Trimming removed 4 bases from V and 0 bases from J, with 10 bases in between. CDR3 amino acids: CASSFSGLAKNIQYF. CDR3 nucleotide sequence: TGTGCCAGCAGTTTTTCAGGCCTAGCCAAAAACATTCAGTACTTC.

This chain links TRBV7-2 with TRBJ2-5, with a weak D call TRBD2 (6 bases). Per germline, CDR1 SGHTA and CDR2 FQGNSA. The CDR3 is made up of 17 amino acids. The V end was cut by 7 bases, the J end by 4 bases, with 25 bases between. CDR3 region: CASTPLPRYDGRETQYF. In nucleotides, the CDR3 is TGTGCCAGCACGCCTTTACCCCGCTACGACGGGAGAGAGACCCAGTACTTC.

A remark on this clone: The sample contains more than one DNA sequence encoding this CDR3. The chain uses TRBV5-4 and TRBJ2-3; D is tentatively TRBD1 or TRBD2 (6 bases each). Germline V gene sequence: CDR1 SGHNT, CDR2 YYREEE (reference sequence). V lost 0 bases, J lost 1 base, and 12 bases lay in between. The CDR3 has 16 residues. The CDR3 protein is CASSLGGAGGTDTQYF. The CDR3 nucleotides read TGTGCCAGCAGCTTGGGGGGGGCCGGTGGCACAGATACGCAGTATTTT.

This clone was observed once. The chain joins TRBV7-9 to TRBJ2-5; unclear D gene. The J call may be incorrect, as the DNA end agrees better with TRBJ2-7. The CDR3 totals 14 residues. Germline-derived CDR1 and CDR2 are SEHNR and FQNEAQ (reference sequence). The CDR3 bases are TGTGCCAGCAGCTACTATACTTTGGACGGCGAGCAGTACTTC. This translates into CASSYYTLDGEQYF.

The CDR3 DNA reads TGTGCCAGCAGCTACAGGGGGGTGGCAGATACGCAGTATTTT. Its translation is CASSYRGVADTQYF. The V gene is TRBV6-5, the J gene TRBJ2-3, with TRBD1 matching over 8 bases. V lost 6 bases to trimming and J lost 4 bases; unmatched junction nucleotides: 6. CDR3 length: 14 residues. Germline-derived CDR1 and CDR2 are MNHEY and SVGAGI.

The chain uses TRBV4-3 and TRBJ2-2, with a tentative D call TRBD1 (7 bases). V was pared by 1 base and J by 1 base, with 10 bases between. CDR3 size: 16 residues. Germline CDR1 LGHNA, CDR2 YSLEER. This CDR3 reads CASSQGGTENTGELFF. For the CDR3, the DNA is TGCGCCAGCAGCCAAGGCGGGACAGAGAACACCGGGGAGCTGTTTTTT.

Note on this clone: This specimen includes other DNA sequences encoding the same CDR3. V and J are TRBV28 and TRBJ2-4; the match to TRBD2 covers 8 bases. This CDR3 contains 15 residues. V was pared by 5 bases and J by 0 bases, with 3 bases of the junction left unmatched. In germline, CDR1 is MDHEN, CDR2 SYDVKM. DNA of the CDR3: TGTGCCAGCAGTCAGGCGGGGGGAGCCAAAAACATTCAGTACTTC. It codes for CASSQAGGAKNIQYF.

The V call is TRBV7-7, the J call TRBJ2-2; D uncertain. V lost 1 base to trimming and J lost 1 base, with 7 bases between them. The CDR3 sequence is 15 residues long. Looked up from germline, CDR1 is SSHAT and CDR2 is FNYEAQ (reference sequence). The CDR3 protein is CASSLELMNTGELFF. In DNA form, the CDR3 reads TGTGCCAGCAGCTTAGAACTCATGAACACCGGGGAGCTGTTTTTT.

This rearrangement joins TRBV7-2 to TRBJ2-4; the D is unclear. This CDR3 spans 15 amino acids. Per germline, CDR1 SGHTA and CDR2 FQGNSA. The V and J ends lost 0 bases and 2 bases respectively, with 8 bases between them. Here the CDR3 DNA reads TGTGCCAGCAGCTTAGCGCTGGGGACCAAAAACATTCAGTACTTC. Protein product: CASSLALGTKNIQYF.

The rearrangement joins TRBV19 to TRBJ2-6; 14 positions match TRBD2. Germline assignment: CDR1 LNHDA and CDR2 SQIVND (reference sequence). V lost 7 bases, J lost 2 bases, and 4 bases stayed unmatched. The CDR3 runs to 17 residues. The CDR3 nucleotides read TGTGCCAGTACGGGACTAGCGGGAGTGACTGGGGCCAACGTCCTGACTTTC. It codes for CASTGLAGVTGANVLTF. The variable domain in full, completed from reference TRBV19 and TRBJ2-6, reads DGGITQSPKYLFRKEGQNVTLSCEQNLNHDAMYWYRQDPGQGLRLIYYSQIVNDFQKGDIAEGYSVSREKKESFPLTVTSAQKNPTAFYLCASTGLAGVTGANVLTFGAGSRLTVL.